This entry features one TCR beta chain sequence. Antigen specificity is unknown. The data were produced by immunoSEQ multiplex PCR, yet TCRdb's version contains in-frame clones alone and is incomplete. This sample carries over 80,000 clones, roughly 80% of them seen once, and the ten largest clones take around 3%. The sample comes from a study of neoadjuvant anti-PD-1 for oral cavity cancer. Study details: Around day 43, patients without progression received a fourth nivolumab dose before surgery. Notes on the study in general: After neoadjuvant nivolumab, PBMC T cell clonality was significantly higher in non-responders than responders. Higher pretreatment blood Treg/Th17 ratios correlated with higher pretreatment blood and lower post-treatment tumor TCRbeta clonality.

Germline CDR1 and CDR2: LNHNV and YYDKDF (reference sequence). Trimming shortened V by 3 bases and J by 7 bases, and 9 bases separated the two germline ends. The CDR3 has 12 amino acids. The chain has TRBV15 and TRBJ1-2; unclear D gene. This specimen consisted of PBMCs, obtained before nivolumab (anti-PD-1) treatment. This TCR came from a person aged 35 to 85 with oral cavity squamous cell carcinoma. As DNA, the CDR3 is TGTGCCACCAGCAGGAAAACAGTTGGCTACACCTTC. Protein: CATSRKTVGYTF.